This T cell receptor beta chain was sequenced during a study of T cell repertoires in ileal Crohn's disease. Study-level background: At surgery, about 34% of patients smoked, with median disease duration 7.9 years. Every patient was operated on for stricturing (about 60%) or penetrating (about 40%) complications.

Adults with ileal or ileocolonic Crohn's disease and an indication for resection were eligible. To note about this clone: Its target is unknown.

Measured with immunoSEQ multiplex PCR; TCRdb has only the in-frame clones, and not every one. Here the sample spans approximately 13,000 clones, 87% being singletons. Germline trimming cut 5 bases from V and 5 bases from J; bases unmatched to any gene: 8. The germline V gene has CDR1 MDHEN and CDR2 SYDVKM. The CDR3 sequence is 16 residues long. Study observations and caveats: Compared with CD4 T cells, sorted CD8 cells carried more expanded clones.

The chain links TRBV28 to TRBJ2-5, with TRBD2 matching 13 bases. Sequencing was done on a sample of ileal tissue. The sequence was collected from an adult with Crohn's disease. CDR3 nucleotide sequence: TGTGCCAGCAGTCCGGGGACTAGCGGGGTCATTGAGACCCAGTACTTC. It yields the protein CASSPGTSGVIETQYF.